A selection of T cell receptor beta chains follows, all from one sample in a study of control samples from healthy donors and cancer patients. The table came from immunoSEQ multiplex PCR; TCRdb's copy has only in-frame clones and leaves some out. The repertoire includes about 120,000 clones, 88% of them detected once, and 3.4% sits in the top ten. The sample was blood. The receptors come from a man aged 40-55 years in good health. Both conserved end residues are part of each CDR3. The D gene is left open where the match is weak. Only part of the rows carry a size: once, few, many, or a class if the clone is expanded.

CDR3aa	CDR3nt	v_gene	d_gene	abundance	j_gene
CASKKGREANYGYTF	TGTGCCAGCAAGAAAGGGCGGGAAGCTAACTATGGCTACACCTTC	TRBV6-5	NA	NA	TRBJ1-2
CASSESRGGQPQHF	TGTGCCAGCAGTGAATCCAGGGGAGGTCAGCCCCAGCATTTT	TRBV6-1	NA	few	TRBJ1-5
CSASRAGSNTGELFF	TGCAGTGCTAGTAGGGCAGGGTCGAACACCGGGGAGCTGTTTTTT	TRBV20-1	NA	NA	TRBJ2-2
CASSIGHDSGNTIYF	TGTGCCAGCAGCATAGGCCACGACTCTGGAAACACCATATATTTT	TRBV7-2	NA	NA	TRBJ1-3
CASSTGPGYTEAFF	TGTGCCAGCAGTACGGGTCCGGGGTACACTGAAGCTTTCTTT	TRBV6-5	NA	NA	TRBJ1-1
CASSQQQGNDSPLHF	TGTGCCAGCAGCCAACAACAGGGAAACGACTCACCCCTCCACTTT	TRBV7-6	NA	NA	TRBJ1-6
CASSYGRAVLAKNIQYF	TGTGCCAGCAGTTACGGTAGGGCAGTACTAGCCAAAAACATTCAGTACTTC	TRBV6-2/TRBV6-3	NA	NA	TRBJ2-4
CASSLRTGVHSPLHF	TGTGCCAGCAGCCTCCGGACAGGGGTACATTCACCCCTCCACTTT	TRBV11-3	TRBD1	NA	TRBJ1-6
CASSRDRQETQYF	TGTGCCAGCAGTCGGGACAGGCAAGAGACCCAGTACTTC	TRBV7-2	TRBD1	NA	TRBJ2-5
CASRERVNEKLFF	TGTGCCAGCAGGGAAAGAGTTAATGAAAAACTGTTTTTT	TRBV3-1/TRBV3-2	NA	NA	TRBJ1-4
CAISEGGTPSTDTQYF	TGTGCCATCAGTGAGGGGGGGACCCCTAGCACAGATACGCAGTATTTT	TRBV10-3	NA	once	TRBJ2-3
CASSQDRMNYEQYF	TGCGCCAGCAGCCAGGACAGGATGAACTACGAGCAGTACTTC	TRBV5-1	TRBD1	NA	TRBJ2-7
CATHPAEDQETQYF	TGTGCCACCCACCCGGCGGAGGACCAAGAGACCCAGTACTTC	TRBV10-3	NA	NA	TRBJ2-5
CASSFSGTPHEQYF	TGTGCCAGCAGCTTTTCGGGGACCCCTCACGAGCAGTACTTC	TRBV5-6	NA	NA	TRBJ2-7
CASGGSHEQYF	TGTGCTAGTGGTGGGAGCCACGAGCAGTACTTC	TRBV12-5	NA	NA	TRBJ2-7
CASSLEPMVSGAKNIQYF	TGTGCCAGCAGCTTAGAGCCTATGGTCTCAGGGGCCAAAAACATTCAGTACTTC	TRBV11-2	NA	NA	TRBJ2-4
CASSPTAGGGPTYTQYF	TGTGCCAGCAGCCCCACAGCGGGAGGGGGGCCCACGTATACGCAGTATTTT	TRBV11-3	TRBD2	NA	TRBJ2-3
CASSHGGTDNYGYTF	TGTGCCAGCAGCCATGGGGGAACGGATAACTATGGCTACACCTTC	TRBV3-1/TRBV3-2	NA	NA	TRBJ1-2
CATSDPNRHMGQFF	TGTGCCACCAGTGACCCAAACAGGCATATGGGACAGTTCTTC	TRBV24-1	NA	NA	TRBJ2-1
CASSLVGGRIQSGYTF	TGTGCCAGCAGCTTGGTGGGGGGGCGGATTCAATCTGGCTACACCTTC	TRBV5-4	NA	once	TRBJ1-2
CAWSVTGAHEQYF	TGTGCCTGGAGTGTAACAGGGGCCCACGAGCAGTACTTC	TRBV30	TRBD1	once	TRBJ2-7
CASSARQGLNYGYTF	TGTGCCAGCAGCGCAAGACAGGGACTAAACTATGGCTACACCTTC	TRBV21-1	NA	once	TRBJ1-2
CASSQDNIGGSYNEQFF	TGCGCCAGCAGCCAAGATAACATCGGGGGGTCCTACAATGAGCAGTTCTTC	TRBV4-3	TRBD2	NA	TRBJ2-1
CASSLARAGGYTF	TGTGCCAGCAGCTTAGCGAGGGCCGGCGGCTACACCTTC	TRBV7-2	NA	NA	TRBJ1-2
CASSVGYGELFF	TGTGCCAGCAGTGTGGGATACGGGGAGCTGTTTTTT	TRBV25-1	NA	NA	TRBJ2-2
CATSKMGQGINYGYTF	TGTGCCACCAGCAAAATGGGACAGGGGATTAACTATGGCTACACCTTC	TRBV15	TRBD1	NA	TRBJ1-2
CASSYSAGSQETQYF	TGTGCCAGCAGTTACTCGGCCGGCAGCCAAGAGACCCAGTACTTC	TRBV6-5	NA	NA	TRBJ2-5
CASSFGGETYEQYF	TGCGCCAGCAGCTTTGGGGGGGAGACCTACGAGCAGTACTTC	TRBV5-1	TRBD2	NA	TRBJ2-7
CASSQVTQGYEQYF	TGCGCCAGCAGCCAAGTTACGCAAGGGTACGAGCAGTACTTC	TRBV4-1	NA	NA	TRBJ2-7
CASSPALGEMDTEAFF	TGTGCCAGCAGCCCAGCTCTCGGGGAGATGGACACTGAAGCTTTCTTT	TRBV4-2	NA	once	TRBJ1-1
CASRQTGTQYF	TGTGCCAGTAGACAGACCGGGACCCAGTACTTC	TRBV19	NA	NA	TRBJ2-5
CASSERVRGDTQYF	TGCGCCAGCAGTGAGCGGGTACGGGGGGATACGCAGTATTTT	TRBV10-1	NA	NA	TRBJ2-3
CASSPGLYYEQYF	TGTGCCAGCAGTCCGGGACTATACTACGAGCAGTACTTC	TRBV12-3/TRBV12-4	TRBD2	NA	TRBJ2-7
CASSETVYYGYTF	TGCGCCAGCAGCGAGACAGTATACTATGGCTACACCTTC	TRBV5-1	NA	few	TRBJ1-2
CASSQDWDRGVWRETQYF	TGCGCCAGCAGCCAAGATTGGGACAGGGGGGTATGGAGGGAGACCCAGTACTTC	TRBV4-3	TRBD1	NA	TRBJ2-5
CACARLGEKLFF	TGTGCCTGCGCCAGGTTGGGTGAAAAACTGTTTTTT	TRBV30	NA	NA	TRBJ1-4
CASSGGTEIYGYTF	TGCGCCAGCAGCGGCGGGACAGAAATCTATGGCTACACCTTC	TRBV5-1	TRBD1	NA	TRBJ1-2
CASSFGGGSTEAFF	TGTGCCAGCAGTTTTGGGGGCGGTTCGACTGAAGCTTTCTTT	TRBV27	NA	few	TRBJ1-1
CASSSRGVNTEAFF	TGCGCCAGCAGCTCCCGCGGGGTGAACACTGAAGCTTTCTTT	TRBV5-1	NA	NA	TRBJ1-1
CASSFLAGGTPELFF	TGCGCCAGCAGCTTTCTAGCGGGGGGCACCCCGGAGCTGTTTTTT	TRBV5-1	TRBD2	few	TRBJ2-2
CASTSGAGGYGYTF	TGTGCCAGCACCTCAGGAGCGGGGGGCTATGGCTACACCTTC	TRBV6-5	NA	NA	TRBJ1-2
CASSRDRVGDGYTF	TGCGCCAGCAGCCGGGACAGGGTAGGGGATGGCTACACCTTC	TRBV10-2	TRBD1	NA	TRBJ1-2
CASSQGYQAGYTF	TGTGCCAGCAGCCAAGGCTATCAAGCTGGCTACACCTTC	TRBV3-1/TRBV3-2	NA	NA	TRBJ1-2
CATSDLQSGDNQPQHF	TGTGCCACCAGTGATTTGCAATCAGGGGACAATCAGCCCCAGCATTTT	TRBV24-1	NA	NA	TRBJ1-5